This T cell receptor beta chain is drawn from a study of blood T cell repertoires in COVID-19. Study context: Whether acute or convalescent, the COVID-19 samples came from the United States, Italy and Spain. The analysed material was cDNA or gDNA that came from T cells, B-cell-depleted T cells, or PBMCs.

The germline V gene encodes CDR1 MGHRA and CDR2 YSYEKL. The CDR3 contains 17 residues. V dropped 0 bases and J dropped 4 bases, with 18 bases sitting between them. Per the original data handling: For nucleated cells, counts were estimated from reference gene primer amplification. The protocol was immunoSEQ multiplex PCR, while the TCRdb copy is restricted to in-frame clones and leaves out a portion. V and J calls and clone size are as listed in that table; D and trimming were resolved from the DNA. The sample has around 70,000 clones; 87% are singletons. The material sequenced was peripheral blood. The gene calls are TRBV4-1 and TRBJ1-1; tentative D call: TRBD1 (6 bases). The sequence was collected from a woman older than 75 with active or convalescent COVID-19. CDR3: CASSQDIRGHLGTEAFF. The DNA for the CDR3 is TGCGCCAGCAGCCAAGATATTAGGGGACACTTGGGCACTGAAGCTTTCTTT.